The 9 T cell receptor beta chains below were found in one sample sequenced in a study of cytomegalovirus exposure and HLA in healthy donors. Primers for the PCR totalled 60 Vbeta and 13 Jbeta. Profiling relied on immunoSEQ multiplex PCR, and the TCRdb table lists in-frame clones only, not all of them. The table records 150,000 to 200,000 clones, roughly 80% of them present only once. The specimen was PBMCs. These receptors were collected from a woman aged 25 to 39 in good health and CMV-seropositive.

The rearrangement links TRBV29-1 to TRBJ1-1; 8 bases line up with TRBD1. V shed 0 bases, J shed 4 bases, and the junction held 1 base outside the gene matches. Germline values: CDR1 SQVTM, CDR2 ANQGSEA. CDR3 length: 13 amino acids. In DNA form, the CDR3 reads TGCAGCGTTGAAGAAGGGACAGGCACTGAAGCTTTCTTT. This translates into CSVEEGTGTEAFF.

In its sample, this clone was seen a few times. V and J are TRBV11-2 and TRBJ2-5, with TRBD2 matching over 10 bases. V shed 5 bases, J shed 2 bases, and the junction held 11 bases outside the gene matches. From germline, CDR1 is SGHAT and CDR2 FQNNGV. The CDR3 length is 17 residues. The CDR3 nucleotides read TGTGCCAGCAGCCCCATCCTGGGACTAGCGAGTCAAGAGACCCAGTACTTC. This sequence encodes CASSPILGLASQETQYF.

V usage is TRBV7-9 and J usage is TRBJ1-4; 10 nucleotides match TRBD1. After removal of 3 bases from V and 7 bases from J, the junction contained 5 bases not matched to a gene. There are 15 residues in the CDR3. Germline V gene sequence: CDR1 SEHNR, CDR2 FQNEAQ (reference sequence). The CDR3 bases are TGTGCCAGCAGCTTTAGACAGGGGGCGGTTGAAAAACTGTTTTTT. Its translation is CASSFRQGAVEKLFF.

J is TRBJ1-1 and V is TRBV9; TRBD1 agrees at 10 bases. The CDR3 is made up of 14 amino acids. Germline CDR1 is SGDLS and CDR2 is YYNGEE. V lost 4 bases to trimming and J lost 8 bases; unmatched junction nucleotides: 8. The CDR3 protein is CASSPSGTGVEAFF. DNA of the CDR3: TGTGCCAGCAGCCCTAGCGGGACAGGGGTAGAAGCTTTCTTT.

The chain is built from TRBV7-8 and TRBJ1-6; 7 bases fit TRBD1. After removal of 3 bases from V and 6 bases from J, the junction contained 2 bases not matched to a gene. CDR1 SGHVS and CDR2 FQNEAQ come from the germline V gene. The CDR3 runs 14 residues. As DNA, the CDR3 is TGTGCCAGCAGCTTCGAGGGGGCTAATTCACCCCTCCACTTT. It encodes CASSFEGANSPLHF. Variable domain in full (rest from reference TRBV7-8 and TRBJ1-6): GAGVSQSPRYKVAKRGQDVALRCDPISGHVSLFWYQQALGQGPEFLTYFQNEAQLDKSGLPSDRFFAERPEGSVSTLKIQRTQQEDSAVYLCASSFEGANSPLHFGNGTRLTVT.

The rearrangement joins TRBV30 to TRBJ1-5, with 12 bases fitting TRBD1. J gave up 5 bases and V 3 bases, and 2 bases lay outside the gene matches. The germline CDR1 and CDR2 sequences are GTSNPN and SVGIG (reference sequence). The length of the CDR3 is 14 residues. The CDR3 DNA reads TGTGCCTGGAGGGGGACAGGGGGCCATCAGCCCCAGCATTTT. The encoded protein is CAWRGTGGHQPQHF.

V and J are TRBV7-9 and TRBJ2-5, with 10 bases matching TRBD1. With 5 bases clipped from V and 3 bases from J, the junction kept 6 bases outside the gene matches. The CDR3 sequence is 15 residues long. Looked up from germline, CDR1 is SEHNR and CDR2 is FQNEAQ (reference sequence). The CDR3 is CASSPRTGGEETQYF. As DNA, the CDR3 is TGTGCCAGCAGCCCAAGGACAGGGGGGGAAGAGACCCAGTACTTC.

The chain uses TRBV6-1 and TRBJ1-5; D unclear. Germline-derived CDR1 and CDR2 are MNHNS and SASEGT. Trimming shortened V by 4 bases and J by 0 bases, and 10 bases separated the two germline ends. CDR3 length equals 15 residues. CDR3 coding DNA: TGTGCCAGCAGTGGCCGGGTACATAGCAATCAGCCCCAGCATTTT. Encoded protein: CASSGRVHSNQPQHF.

The chain recombines TRBV7-9 with TRBJ1-2; 7 bases align to TRBD1. J gave up 5 bases and V 1 base, and 4 bases lay outside the gene matches. This CDR3 region has 14 residues. Germline V gene data show CDR1 as SEHNR and CDR2 as FQNEAQ (reference sequence). In DNA form, the CDR3 reads TGTGCCAGCAGCTTAGTTCGGGACAGTTATGGCTACACCTTC. This translates into CASSLVRDSYGYTF.